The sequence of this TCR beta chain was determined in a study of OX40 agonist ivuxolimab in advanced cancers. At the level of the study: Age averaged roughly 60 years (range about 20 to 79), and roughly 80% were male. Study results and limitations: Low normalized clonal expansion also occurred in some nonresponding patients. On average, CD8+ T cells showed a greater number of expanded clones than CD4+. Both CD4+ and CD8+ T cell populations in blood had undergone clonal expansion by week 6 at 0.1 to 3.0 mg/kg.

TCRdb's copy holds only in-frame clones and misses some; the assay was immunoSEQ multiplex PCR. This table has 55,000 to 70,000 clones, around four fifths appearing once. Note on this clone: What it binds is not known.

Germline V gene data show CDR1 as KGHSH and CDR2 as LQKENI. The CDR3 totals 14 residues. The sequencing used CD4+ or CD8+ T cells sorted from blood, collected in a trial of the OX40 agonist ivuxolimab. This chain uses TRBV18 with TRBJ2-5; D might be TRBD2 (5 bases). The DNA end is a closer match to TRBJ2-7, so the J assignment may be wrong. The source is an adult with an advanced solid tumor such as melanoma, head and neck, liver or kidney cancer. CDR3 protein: CASSPTPSSPEQYF. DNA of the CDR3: TGTGCCAGCTCACCAACCCCTAGCAGCCCCGAGCAGTACTTC.